A selection of T cell receptor beta chains follows, all from one sample in a study of CD8+ T cells in alopecia areata. The repertoire was sequenced with immunoSEQ multiplex PCR; TCRdb's copy has only in-frame clones and lacks some. This repertoire shows about 130,000 clones, about 47% found once; its top ten account for around 20%. Sequencing was performed on CD8+ T cells sorted from blood, taken at week 0. These receptors were collected from a human donor with alopecia areata. CDR3s include the opening cysteine and the closing phenylalanine or tryptophan. The D gene is left open where the match is weak. Not all rows give a size; the values are once, few, many and, for expanded clones, a class.

D	size	V	J	CDR3	DNA
-	-	TRBV4-1	TRBJ1-1	CASSQGVNTEAFF	TGCGCCAGCAGCCAAGGTGTGAACACTGAAGCTTTCTTT
-	few	TRBV13	TRBJ2-3	CASSQGSAPQYF	TGTGCCAGCAGCCAAGGATCCGCACCGCAGTATTTT
TRBD1	few	TRBV30	TRBJ1-2	CAWDRDRSHGYTF	TGTGCCTGGGACCGGGACAGGTCCCATGGCTACACCTTC
TRBD1	few	TRBV27	TRBJ2-7	CASSSSGTVYEQYF	TGTGCCAGCAGTAGTTCCGGGACAGTATACGAGCAGTACTTC
-	-	TRBV6-5	TRBJ2-1	CASSYLGRNNEQFF	TGTGCCAGCAGTTACTTGGGCAGGAACAATGAGCAGTTCTTC
TRBD2	few	TRBV10-3	TRBJ2-3	CAVSSGSSTDTQYF	TGTGCCGTTTCTAGCGGGAGCTCCACAGATACGCAGTATTTT
TRBD2	-	TRBV7-9	TRBJ2-7	CASSSGGPYEQYF	TGTGCCAGCAGTTCGGGGGGACCCTACGAGCAGTACTTC
-	-	TRBV14	TRBJ2-7	CASSQDRQYEQYF	TGTGCCAGCAGCCAAGATCGCCAGTACGAGCAGTACTTC
-	-	TRBV5-1	TRBJ2-2	CASSLGQGQAGELFF	TGCGCCAGCAGCTTGGGTCAAGGACAAGCCGGGGAGCTGTTTTTT
-	-	TRBV18	TRBJ2-5	CASSPGHWTYQETQYF	TGTGCCAGCTCACCGGGGCATTGGACGTACCAAGAGACCCAGTACTTC
-	few	TRBV7-9	TRBJ2-7	CASSSPQGFHEQYF	TGTGCCAGCAGCTCTCCTCAGGGCTTCCACGAGCAGTACTTC
-	-	TRBV19	TRBJ2-1	CASSIGGIAAPYNEQFF	TGTGCCAGTAGTATAGGGGGCATAGCTGCCCCCTACAATGAGCAGTTCTTC
-	few	TRBV18	TRBJ1-1	CASSPPMTGGTEAFF	TGTGCCAGCTCACCACCGATGACAGGTGGCACTGAAGCTTTCTTT
-	-	TRBV13	TRBJ2-6	CASSLGAGANVLTF	TGTGCCAGCAGCTTAGGAGCTGGGGCCAACGTCCTGACTTTC